This TCR beta chain was captured by sequencing in a study of shared clonotypes between healthy human individuals (dated by TCRdb to 2018 to 2021). About the full investigation: A few men and a couple of women, aged 18 to 49 years, made up the cohort. Libraries were prepared and TCR repertoires were sequenced by different laboratories using diverse techniques, in order to increase sequencing depth and limit assay-specific biases. Per donor, leukapheresis produced somewhere between about 0.8 and 9 billion PBMCs. The study deeply sequenced blood TCR repertoires of five healthy adults to estimate repertoire size and the extent of clonotype sharing between individuals. For each donor, CD4 naive and CD4 memory were each given three plates, CD8 naive was given two plates, and CD8 memory was given one plate. What the research found in general, with its limitations: Larger estimated clonotype richness was generally found for naive subsets than for memory subsets. Even with the large sequencing depth, rarefaction of the sorted-subset datasets indicated that sequencing was incomplete. Compared with non-shared clonotypes, clonotypes shared by all four sorted-subset donors had higher generation probabilities. About 5% of naive CD4, around 3.6% of naive CD8, roughly 2.5% of memory CD4, and roughly 0.4% of memory CD8 clonotypes were shared across several donors. Because the study included only a small number of donors, the genetic and exposure-history diversity represented was limited. Based on pairwise subsampling, the degree of clonotype sharing among donors was expected to be affected by sequencing depth. Sampling was limited to blood, and TCR repertoires in tissue likely differ from TCR repertoires in blood.

As for this clone: It lacks a known antigen. Base-call qualities are not available, and no considerably larger clone is one nucleotide away.

Using the deep immunoSEQ assay, multiplex PCR amplified TCR CDR3 regions from genomic DNA. Extracted genomic DNA from each cell subset was distributed evenly across all wells of several immunoSEQ 96-well plates, and each plate was treated as a replicate. For sorted subsets, around 0.2 ug of genomic DNA, equivalent to 25,000 to 30,000 T cell genomes, went into each replicate PCR. The purified libraries were quantified using a Qubit 3.0 fluorometer, sized with a Bioanalyzer 2100, and then quantified again using the KAPA Library Quantification kit. Each immunoSEQ 96-well plate was sequenced on its own single-read 150-cycle Illumina NextSeq 550 flow cell. The paper's data handling went like this. Because the immunoSEQ output held only junctional sequences and lacked quality scores, the filtering could not match the filtering applied to full-length reads. To assign V/J genes and CDR3, sequences were annotated against IMGT germline references using PyIR, a Python wrapper for IgBLAST v1.9. Reads with weak V/J assignments (E-value above 1e-6), missing CDR3, stop codons, out-of-frame junctions, or ambiguous translated residues were removed. V3J clonotypes were defined as sequences sharing an identical inferred V gene, J gene, and CDR3 amino acid sequence. The percentage overlap between two repertoires was calculated by dividing the number of shared unique clonotypes by the size of the smaller repertoire. Repertoire richness was assessed with RTK rarefaction, the Chao1 estimator, and Recon v2.1 estimates of unobserved clonotypes. For all TCRbeta clonotypes obtained by the gDNA method from a handful of donors, generation probabilities were computed with OLGA. This immuneACCESS table, as held by TCRdb, lists in-frame sequences with V and J called but not all clones. Of the missing ones, under half trace to an unresolved V gene in checked studies; the others have no known cause. The V and J calls and clone size are taken from that table; D and trimming were inferred from the DNA. This sample gives about 2 million clones in total; just under 95% of them show up just once. Of the sample, 0.95% to 1.5% is held by the ten largest clones.

The CDR3 covers 14 residues, taking in both the cysteine and the phenylalanine. Only CDR3 DNA is held: 42 bases, read in frame from base 1. Looking up the germline V gene yields CDR1 MRHNA and CDR2 SNTAGT. The junction shows trimming of 5 bases on V and 4 bases on J, and the gene matches do not reach 7 bases of it. CD8 naive samples consisted of CD45RO-negative cells that were positively selected for CCR7, yielding a CD45RA+CCR7+ population without TemRA cells. Healthy HIV-negative adults with no recently reported acute infections or vaccinations were included as donors. All donors were Caucasian adults living in Nashville, Tennessee, USA. Blood was collected by leukapheresis, and PBMCs were isolated by Ficoll-Histopaque density gradient centrifugation and then cryopreserved in liquid nitrogen vapor phase. Analytical flow cytometry was used to check the purity and quantity of each magnetically sorted T cell population. From each sorted fraction, genomic DNA was isolated and quantified by UV absorbance on a Nanodrop 2000c.

Sequenced input: naive CD8+ T cells sorted from blood. The sample's cell subset or site label is to be understood as: CD45RA+CCR7+. The TCR was taken from a man aged 18-30 years in good health. The sequence is built from TRBV6-4 and TRBJ2-7, and TRBD2 matches 8 of the central bases. Here is the DNA: TGTGCCAGCAGTCCAACTAGCGGAAGTTACGAGCAGTACTTC. It encodes CASSPTSGSYEQYF.